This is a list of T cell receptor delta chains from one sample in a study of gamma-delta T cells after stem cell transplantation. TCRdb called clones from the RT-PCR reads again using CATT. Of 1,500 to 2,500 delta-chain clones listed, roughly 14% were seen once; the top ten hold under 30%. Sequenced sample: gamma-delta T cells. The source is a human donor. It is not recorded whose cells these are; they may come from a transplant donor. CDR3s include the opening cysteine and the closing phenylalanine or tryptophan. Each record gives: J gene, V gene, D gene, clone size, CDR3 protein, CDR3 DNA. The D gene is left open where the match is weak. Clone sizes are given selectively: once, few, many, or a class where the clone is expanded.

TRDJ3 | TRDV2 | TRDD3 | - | CACDLLGANSLYTRQMFF | TGTGCCTGTGATCTTCTGGGGGCTAACTCCCTGTACACCCGACAGATGTTTTTC
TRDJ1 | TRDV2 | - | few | CACDVLMGYTDKLIF | TGTGCCTGTGACGTGTTGATGGGGTACACCGATAAACTCATCTTT
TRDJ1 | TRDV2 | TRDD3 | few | CACDTVPHFPQTGGHTDKLIF | TGTGCCTGTGACACCGTTCCGCACTTTCCCCAGACTGGGGGACACACCGATAAACTCATCTTT
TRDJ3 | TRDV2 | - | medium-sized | CACDTLDPSSWDTRQMFF | TGTGCCTGTGACACACTCGACCCGAGCTCCTGGGACACCCGACAGATGTTTTTC
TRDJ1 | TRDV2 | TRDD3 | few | CACDTVQVTGGIYTDKLIF | TGTGCCTGTGACACCGTCCAAGTTACTGGGGGGATCTACACCGATAAACTCATCTTT
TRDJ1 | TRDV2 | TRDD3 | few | CACDTVTGAPTELGDTRKLIF | TGTGCCTGTGACACCGTCACAGGGGCACCTACGGAACTGGGGGATACGAGGAAACTCATCTTT
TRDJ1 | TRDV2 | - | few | CACDKLELNTDKLIF | TGTGCCTGTGACAAGCTGGAACTTAACACCGATAAACTCATCTTT
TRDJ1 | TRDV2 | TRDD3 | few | CACDGIRATDKLIF | TGTGCCTGTGACGGGATACGCGCCACCGATAAACTCATCTTT
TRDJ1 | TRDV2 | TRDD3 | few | CACDVLGDKGSSYTDKLIF | TGTGCCTGTGACGTACTGGGGGATAAGGGATCTTCGTACACCGATAAACTCATCTTT
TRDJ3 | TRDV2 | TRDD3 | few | CACDTMELGDRVSWDTRQMFF | TGTGCCTGTGACACGATGGAACTGGGGGACCGTGTATCCTGGGACACCCGACAGATGTTCTTC
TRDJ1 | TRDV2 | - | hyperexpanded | CACDTLDLAGHLATDTDKLIF | TGTGCCTGTGACACCCTGGACTTGGCCGGGCACCTCGCTACCGACACCGATAAACTCATCTTT
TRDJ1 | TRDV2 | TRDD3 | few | CACDTLGAFTDKLIF | TGTGCCTGTGACACCCTGGGGGCTTTCACCGATAAACTCATCTTT
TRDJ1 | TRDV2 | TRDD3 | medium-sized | CACDPVLGDTQTLDTDKLIF | TGTGCCTGTGACCCAGTACTGGGGGATACACAAACCTTAGACACCGATAAACTCATCTTT
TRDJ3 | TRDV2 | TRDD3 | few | CACDALLGDTRSTWDTRQMFF | TGTGCCTGTGACGCTTTACTGGGGGATACGCGTTCCACCTGGGACACCCGACAGATGTTTTTC
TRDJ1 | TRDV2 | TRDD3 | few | CACDTLLGDHATDKLIF | TGTGCCTGTGACACCCTACTGGGGGACCACGCCACCGATAAACTCATCTTT
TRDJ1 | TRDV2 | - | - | CACDTGRMKGVNNTDKLIF | TGTGCCTGTGACACCGGGAGGATGAAAGGGGTGAATAACACCGATAAACTCATCTTT
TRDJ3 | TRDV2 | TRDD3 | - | CACELLGAHSWYTLQMFF | TGTGCCTGTGAGCTTCTGGGGGCTCACTCCTGGTACACCCTACAGATGTTTTTC
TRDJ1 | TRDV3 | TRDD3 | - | CALGPAGGYQLTDKLIF | TGTGCCTTGGGACCTGCTGGGGGATACCAACTCACCGATAAACTCATCTTT
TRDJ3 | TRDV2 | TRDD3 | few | CACDTVLGAWDTRQMFF | TGTGCCTGTGACACCGTACTGGGGGCCTGGGACACCCGACAGATGTTTTTC
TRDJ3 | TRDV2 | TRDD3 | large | CACDTVLGDISSWDTRQMFF | TGTGCCTGTGACACCGTGCTGGGGGACATCAGCTCCTGGGACACCCGACAGATGTTTTTC
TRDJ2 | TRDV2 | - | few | CACGTMENRSAQLFF | TGTGCCTGTGGCACCATGGAGAACAGAAGCGCACAACTCTTCTTT
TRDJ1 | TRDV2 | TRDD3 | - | CACDTVAPLGARYTDKLIF | TGTGCCTGTGACACCGTTGCCCCACTGGGGGCCCGGTACACCGATAAACTCATCTTT
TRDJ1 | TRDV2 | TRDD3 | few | CACDTVTGVLYTDKLIF | TGTGCCTGTGACACCGTTACTGGGGTTCTGTACACCGACAAACTCATCTTT
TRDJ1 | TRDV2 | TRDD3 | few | CACDGLGVGTDKLIF | TGTGCCTGTGATGGACTGGGGGTGGGCACCGATAAACTCATCTTT
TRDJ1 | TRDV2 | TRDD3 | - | CACDTLGELGDLYTDKLIF | TGTGCCTGTGACACCCTGGGCGAACTGGGGGACCTATACACCGATAAACTCATCTTT
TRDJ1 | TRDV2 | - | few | CACDTLPTGPGGPPTDTDKLIF | TGTGCCTGTGACACTCTTCCTACGGGGCCTGGGGGACCCCCGACCGACACCGATAAACTCATCTTT
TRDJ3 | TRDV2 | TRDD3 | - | CACDITGGYSWDTRQMFF | TGTGCCTGTGACATAACTGGGGGATACTCCTGGGACACCCGACAGATGTTTTTC
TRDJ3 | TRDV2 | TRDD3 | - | CACDTVDTGGYSWDTRQMFF | TGTGCCTGTGACACCGTCGATACCGGGGGATACTCCTGGGACACCCGACAGATGTTTTTC
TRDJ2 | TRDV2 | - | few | CACDTLIRPVSSFTVHLFF | TGTGCCTGTGACACGCTAATTCGGCCTGTGTCCTCTTTTACAGTACACCTCTTCTTT
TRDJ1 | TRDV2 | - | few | CACDTVGDQAADKLIF | TGTGCCTGTGACACCGTAGGGGATCAGGCCGCCGATAAACTCATCTTT
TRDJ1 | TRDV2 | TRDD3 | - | CACDAAVLGDTPQGTDKLIF | TGTGCCTGTGACGCCGCCGTACTGGGGGATACGCCCCAGGGCACCGATAAACTCATCTTT
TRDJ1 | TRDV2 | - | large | CACDALTTDKLIF | TGTGCCTGTGACGCCCTTACCACCGATAAACTCATCTTT
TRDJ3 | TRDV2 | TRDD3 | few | CACDSLLGDTSSCDTRQMFF | TGTGCCTGTGACTCACTCCTGGGGGATACTAGCTCCTGTGACACCCGACAGATGTTTTTC
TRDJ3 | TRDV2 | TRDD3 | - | CACDSLLGDTSSWDTRPMFF | TGTGCCTGTGACTCACTACTGGGGGATACTAGCTCCTGGGACACCCGCCCGATGTTTTTC
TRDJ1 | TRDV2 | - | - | CACDTVGRGPDYELIF | TGTGCCTGTGACACCGTGGGGCGGGGGCCTGATTATGAACTCATCTTT
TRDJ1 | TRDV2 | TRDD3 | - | CACDTVSLGDTIGKTTDKLIF | TGTGCCTGTGACACCGTATCCCTGGGGGATACGATCGGAAAAACCACCGATAAACTCATCTTT
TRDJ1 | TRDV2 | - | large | CACDHVRDAVTDKLIF | TGTGCCTGTGACCACGTCAGGGATGCGGTAACCGATAAACTCATCTTT
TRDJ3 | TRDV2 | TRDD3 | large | CACDILGDISWDTRQMFF | TGTGCCTGTGACATACTGGGGGACATCTCCTGGGACACCCGACAGATGTTTTTC